One and the same sample provided the 31 T cell receptor beta chains below, sequenced in a study of blood T cells in healthy people across ages (dated by TCRdb to between 2014 and 2017). To prepare the library, 5' RACE was applied. Reads for this sample came from an Illumina HiSeq 2500. A second PCR of about 6 to 11 cycles was run with a J-beta primer mix and a sample-barcoded 5' primer. Starting from the raw public reads, TCRdb applied fastp trimming at Q25, assembled clones with MiXCR and retained in-frame beta chains. Each CDR3 protein gets just one entry, which takes the most common genes and DNA from the rows behind it. The sample records a few hundred thousand distinct CDR3 sequences, about 55% of which are singletons. Of the sample, approximately 51% falls within the top ten clones. Sequenced input: blood. Receptors were obtained from a man in his 60s in good health.

The CDR3 DNA reads as TGTGCCAGCAGCCCCGGACTTTATCCCTTCACAGATACGCAGTATTTT. Its protein is CASSPGLYPFTDTQYF. The rearrangement uses TRBV7-3 and TRBJ2-3, with D possibly being TRBD2 (5 bases). The CDR3 length is 16 residues. The germline V gene has CDR1 SGHTA and CDR2 FQGTGA. Trimming stripped 5 bases from V and 2 bases from J, with 17 bases between.

V is TRBV5-1 and J is TRBJ2-5; D is unresolved. The germline CDR1 and CDR2 sequences are SGHRS and YFSETQ. This CDR3 has 16 residues. V was shortened by 0 bases and J by 11 bases, with 23 bases between the two germline ends. DNA for the CDR3: TGCGCCAGCAGCTTGGCCGACAAGCTAACACACAATGAGCAGTACTTC. Translated: CASSLADKLTHNEQYF.

The chain combines TRBV24-1 with TRBJ1-2; D is undetermined. Germline V gene data show CDR1 as KGHDR and CDR2 as SFDVKD. The CDR3 sequence is 13 residues long. V lost 4 bases and J 6 bases, leaving 11 bases between the germline ends. The CDR3 region has the DNA TGTGCCACCAGTGACGACACAGCCGATGGCTACACCTTC. It encodes CATSDDTADGYTF.

The chain combines TRBV7-2 with TRBJ2-1; TRBD2 matches 8 bases. Germline lookup yields CDR1 SGHTA and CDR2 FQGNSA. The V gene end was trimmed by 5 bases and the J gene end by 2 bases; junction bases not matched to a gene: 5. This CDR3 comprises 15 residues. CDR3: CASSPRGRPYNEQFF. In DNA form, the CDR3 reads TGTGCCAGCAGCCCCCGCGGGAGGCCCTACAATGAGCAGTTCTTC. The entire variable domain, with the rest obtained from reference TRBV7-2 and TRBJ2-1, is as follows: GAGVSQSPSNKVTEKGKDVELRCDPISGHTALYWYRQSLGQGLEFLIYFQGNSAPDKSGLPSDRFSAERTGGSVSTLTIQRTQQEDSAVYLCASSPRGRPYNEQFFGPGTRLTVL.

The chain carries TRBV7-9 and TRBJ2-7, with TRBD1 identical over 7 bases. The CDR3 has 14 residues. Germline V gene data show CDR1 as SEHNR and CDR2 as FQNEAQ (reference sequence). V gave up 3 bases and J gave up 6 bases; unmatched junction bases: 8. CDR3 sequence: CASSLTGPSGEQYF. In nucleotides, the CDR3 is TGTGCCAGCAGCTTGACAGGGCCTTCGGGCGAGCAGTACTTC.

This clonotype was observed a few times. The V gene is TRBV7-2, the J gene TRBJ2-7; 9 bases are a match to TRBD2. The CDR3 contains 15 residues. J gave up 1 base and V 7 bases, and 8 bases lay outside the gene matches. Germline CDR1 is SGHTA and CDR2 is FQGNSA. The CDR3 protein is CASTIAGAPSYEQYF. In nucleotides, the CDR3 is TGTGCCAGCACCATAGCGGGAGCCCCTTCCTACGAGCAGTACTTC.

The chain uses TRBV27 and TRBJ2-3; the match to TRBD1 covers 8 bases. The V gene's germline CDR1 is MNHEY and CDR2 SMNVEV (reference sequence). This CDR3 spans 14 amino acids. V lost 4 bases and J lost 5; bases outside the gene matches: 5. This chain's CDR3 is CASSSRDRLDTQYF. The CDR3 DNA is TGTGCCAGCAGTTCCCGGGACAGGCTAGATACGCAGTATTTT.

The J gene is TRBJ2-1, the V gene TRBV12-3 or TRBV12-4, with D possibly matching TRBD1 (6 bases). This CDR3 contains 14 residues. V shed 7 bases and J shed 8 bases, with 18 bases lying between them. The CDR3 region is CASTEVIRGHEQFF. Here the CDR3 DNA reads TGTGCCAGCACCGAGGTCATCAGGGGCCATGAGCAGTTCTTC.

Concerning this clonotype itself: One end of the junction is discordant with germline, which a read error may explain. The chain carries TRBV7-2 and TRBJ1-4; D gene unclear. The CDR3 consists of 13 residues. Per the germline V gene, CDR1 is SGHTA and CDR2 is FQGNSA. The CDR3, as DNA: TGTGCCGGCAGCTTAGGGAGATATGAAAAACTGTTTTTT. Its protein is CAGSLGRYEKLFF.

In this sample, this clonotype turned up many times. The CDR3 region is CASRVEDSGSYEQYF. The CDR3 nucleotides are TGTGCCAGCAGGGTGGAGGATTCGGGTTCCTACGAGCAGTACTTC. The chain carries TRBV2 and TRBJ2-7; possibly TRBD2 for D (5 bases). Germline V gives CDR1 SNHLY, CDR2 FYNNEI. The CDR3 is 15 residues long. V was trimmed by 6 bases and J by 1 base, leaving 16 bases between them. Complete variable domain (other parts from reference TRBV2 and TRBJ2-7): EPEVTQTPSHQVTQMGQEVILRCVPISNHLYFYWYRQILGQKVEFLVSFYNNEISEKSEIFDDQFSVERPDGSNFTLKIRSTKLEDSAMYFCASRVEDSGSYEQYFGPGTRLTVT.

In this sample, this clonotype turned up a few times. The rearrangement links TRBV7-2 to TRBJ2-3; the match to TRBD2 covers 12 bases. The CDR3 has 15 residues. The V segment lost 5 bases and the J segment 5 bases; nucleotides outside the gene matches: 5. Germline V CDR1 and CDR2: SGHTA, FQGNSA. As DNA, the CDR3 is TGTGCCAGCAGCCCCCGACTAGCGGGAGTAGATACGCAGTATTTT. Its translation: CASSPRLAGVDTQYF.

This chain connects TRBV21-1 to TRBJ2-7; TRBD1, the table's D call, was not compared with the DNA. TRBV21-1 is a recognized pseudogene. The CDR3 spans 14 residues. Here the CDR3 reads CASNKQGSNYEQYF. The CDR3 DNA sequence: TGTGCCAGCAACAAACAGGGGTCTAACTACGAGCAGTACTTC.

J is TRBJ2-6 and V is TRBV6-2 or TRBV6-3; TRBD2 agrees at 9 bases. The length of the CDR3 is 18 residues. Looked up from germline, CDR1 is MNHEY and CDR2 is SVGEGT. Trimming cost V 7 bases and J 0 bases; bases outside gene matches: 10. CDR3 in amino acids: CASTHRGSGSSGANVLTF. CDR3 DNA sequence: TGTGCCAGCACTCACCGGGGTAGCGGGAGCTCTGGGGCCAACGTCCTGACTTTC.

The chain has TRBV14 and TRBJ2-7, with TRBD1 matching 7 bases. V shed 5 bases, J shed 4 bases, and the junction held 2 bases outside the gene matches. The CDR3 is 12 residues long. Germline V gene sequence: CDR1 SGHDN, CDR2 FVKESK. Here the CDR3 reads CASSEQGYEQYF. The CDR3 nucleotides read TGTGCCAGCAGCGAACAGGGGTACGAGCAGTACTTC.

This chain connects TRBV6-2 or TRBV6-3 to TRBJ2-1; TRBD1 or TRBD2 may be the D gene (5 bases each). Trimming took 7 bases from V and 2 from J, leaving 15 bases between them. CDR1 is MNHEY, CDR2 SVGEGT, per germline. The CDR3 covers 15 residues. The CDR3 spells CASKSGPQAYNEQFF. The CDR3 nucleotides are TGTGCCAGCAAGTCGGGACCGCAAGCCTACAATGAGCAGTTCTTC.

The chain joins TRBV20-1 to TRBJ2-5, with TRBD2 matching over 11 bases. The CDR3 is made up of 17 amino acids. Germline CDR1 is DFQATT and CDR2 is SNEGSKA (reference sequence). Losses at the gene ends were 5 bases for V and 1 base for J; bases not matched to a gene: 12. CDR3 residues: CSARLWGTSGIQETQYF. The CDR3 DNA reads TGCAGTGCTCGACTCTGGGGGACTAGCGGCATCCAAGAGACCCAGTACTTC.

This clonotype was observed many times. V and J are TRBV28 and TRBJ2-7; D remains ambiguous. The CDR3 loop spans 14 amino acids. V was shortened by 2 bases and J by 6 bases, with 14 bases between the two germline ends. Germline assignment: CDR1 MDHEN and CDR2 SYDVKM. CDR3 loop: CASSLGLKFAEQYF. The CDR3 DNA reads as TGTGCCAGCAGTTTAGGGCTAAAGTTCGCCGAGCAGTACTTC.

This rearrangement joins TRBV4-1 to TRBJ2-1, with TRBD2 matching over 9 bases. Looked up from germline, CDR1 is MGHRA and CDR2 is YSYEKL. V lost 0 bases to trimming and J lost 0 bases; unmatched junction nucleotides: 9. There are 19 residues in the CDR3. This chain's CDR3 is CASSQELAGGPGSYNEQFF. The CDR3 nucleotides read TGCGCCAGCAGCCAAGAACTGGCGGGGGGGCCGGGCTCCTACAATGAGCAGTTCTTC.

This clonotype came up many times. The V gene is TRBV29-1, the J gene TRBJ2-5; maybe TRBD2 (6 bases). The CDR3 extends over 13 amino acids. Trimming shortened V by 7 bases and J by 5 bases, and 17 bases separated the two germline ends. CDR1 and CDR2 (germline): SQVTM, ANQGSEA. The CDR3 DNA reads as TGCAGCGCTGCCGACGGGGGTACCGAGACCCAGTACTTC. Translating gives CSAADGGTETQYF.

This sequence joins TRBV5-1 and TRBJ2-3; 9 bases agree with TRBD1. This CDR3 is 15 amino acids long. Unmatched junction bases numbered 11, after V lost 5 bases and J lost 7 bases. From germline, CDR1 is SGHRS and CDR2 YFSETQ. The CDR3 reads CASRLDRGNTHTQYF. DNA for the CDR3: TGCGCCAGCAGGTTAGACAGGGGGAATACACATACGCAGTATTTT.

The chain combines TRBV12-3 or TRBV12-4 with TRBJ2-7, with D uncertain. Trimming removed 5 bases from V and 0 bases from J, with 11 bases in between. The CDR3 extends over 14 amino acids. The chain's CDR3 is CASSTQPRSYEQYF. The CDR3, as DNA: TGTGCCAGCAGTACTCAGCCACGCTCCTACGAGCAGTACTTC.

This chain uses TRBV12-3 or TRBV12-4 with TRBJ2-7; 8 nucleotides align to TRBD1. Losses at the gene ends were 5 bases for V and 5 bases for J; bases not matched to a gene: 5. This CDR3 spans 13 amino acids. The CDR3 nucleotides are TGTGCCAGCAGTCGACAGGGGTGGGACGAGCAGTACTTC. It is translated as CASSRQGWDEQYF.

This clonotype was observed a handful of times. The chain combines TRBV14 with TRBJ2-6, with a possible D match to TRBD1 (5 bases). CDR1 SGHDN and CDR2 FVKESK come from the germline V gene. The length of the CDR3 is 18 residues. Trimming removed 5 bases from V and 0 bases from J, with 17 bases in between. The CDR3 reads CASSKQVMANSGANVLTF. CDR3 nucleotide sequence: TGTGCCAGCAGCAAACAGGTGATGGCAAACTCTGGGGCCAACGTCCTGACTTTC. Full variable domain (missing parts from reference TRBV14 and TRBJ2-6): EAGVTQFPSHSVIEKGQTVTLRCDPISGHDNLYWYRRVMGKEIKFLLHFVKESKQDESGMPNNRFLAERTGGTYSTLKVQPAELEDSGVYFCASSKQVMANSGANVLTFGAGSRLTVL.

The rearrangement joins TRBV28 to TRBJ2-1, with 7 bases aligning to TRBD2. The ends lost 5 bases at V and 4 bases at J; junction bases unmatched: 5. CDR1 is MDHEN and CDR2 is SYDVKM in the germline V gene. This CDR3 region has 14 residues. CDR3 DNA: TGTGCCAGCAGTCAGGACGGGGGGTACAATGAGCAGTTCTTC. Protein product: CASSQDGGYNEQFF.

The rearrangement joins TRBV11-1 to TRBJ2-3; D ambiguous. Trimming removed 3 bases from V and 0 bases from J, with 7 bases in between. Germline loops: CDR1 SGHAT, CDR2 FQDESV (reference sequence). The CDR3 has 14 amino acids. The CDR3 nucleotides are TGTGCCAGCAGCTTCTCCCAAAGCACAGATACGCAGTATTTT. The encoded protein is CASSFSQSTDTQYF.

In this sample, this clonotype turned up a few times. The chain recombines TRBV5-1 with TRBJ1-6; 7 nucleotides agree with TRBD1. Unmatched junction bases numbered 4, after V lost 0 bases and J lost 7 bases. The CDR3 loop spans 15 amino acids. Looked up from germline, CDR1 is SGHRS and CDR2 is YFSETQ. The CDR3 here is CASSLAGQENSPLHF. CDR3 nucleotides: TGCGCCAGCAGCTTGGCCGGACAGGAAAATTCACCCCTCCACTTT. The whole variable domain, filled in from reference TRBV5-1 and TRBJ1-6, reads KAGVTQTPRYLIKTRGQQVTLSCSPISGHRSVSWYQQTPGQGLQFLFEYFSETQRNKGNFPGRFSGRQFSNSRSEMNVSTLELGDSALYLCASSLAGQENSPLHFGNGTRLTVT.

The V gene is TRBV6-5, the J gene TRBJ2-7, with 8 bases fitting TRBD2. Per the germline V gene, CDR1 is MNHEY and CDR2 is SVGAGI. V lost 2 bases and J lost 4; bases outside the gene matches: 10. The CDR3 sequence is 16 residues long. For the CDR3, the DNA is TGTGCCAGCAGTTACCATCCTAGCGGGCAGCAATACGAGCAGTACTTC. Its protein product is CASSYHPSGQQYEQYF.

This clonotype was detected only a few times. The rearrangement joins TRBV4-3 to TRBJ1-2; D ambiguous. Trimming took 3 bases from V and 7 from J, leaving 12 bases between them. From germline, CDR1 is LGHNA and CDR2 YSLEER. This CDR3 is built from 13 residues. The chain's CDR3 is CASSQDRIGGYTF. As DNA, the CDR3 is TGCGCCAGCAGCCAGGATCGGATAGGTGGCTACACCTTC.

The rearrangement uses TRBV9 and TRBJ2-3; 9 bases line up with TRBD1. V was pared by 3 bases and J by 5 bases, with 7 bases of the junction left unmatched. The germline V gene encodes CDR1 SGDLS and CDR2 YYNGEE. The length of the CDR3 is 15 residues. The CDR3 DNA reads TGTGCCAGCAGCGCCGGGACAGGGTTTAAAGATACGCAGTATTTT. Encoded protein: CASSAGTGFKDTQYF.

This chain joins TRBV3-1 and TRBJ2-1; D is uncertain. CDR1 is LGHDT, CDR2 YNNKEL, per germline (reference sequence). This CDR3 is built from 14 residues. Trimming took off 1 base at V and 5 bases at J, with 9 bases between the two ends. Written as DNA, the CDR3 is TGTGCCAGCAGCCAAGGGAGTCACCACAATGAGCAGTTCTTC. Translating it yields CASSQGSHHNEQFF.

This clonotype was observed at least ten times. The chain recombines TRBV5-1 with TRBJ2-1; 13 nucleotides align to TRBD2. V shed 7 bases, J shed 7 bases, and the junction held 8 bases outside the gene matches. The CDR3 consists of 15 residues. Germline V gives CDR1 SGHRS, CDR2 YFSETQ. The DNA for the CDR3 is TGCGCCAGCCGCCGATGGACTAGCGGGAGTAATGAGCAGTTCTTC. Protein product: CASRRWTSGSNEQFF.